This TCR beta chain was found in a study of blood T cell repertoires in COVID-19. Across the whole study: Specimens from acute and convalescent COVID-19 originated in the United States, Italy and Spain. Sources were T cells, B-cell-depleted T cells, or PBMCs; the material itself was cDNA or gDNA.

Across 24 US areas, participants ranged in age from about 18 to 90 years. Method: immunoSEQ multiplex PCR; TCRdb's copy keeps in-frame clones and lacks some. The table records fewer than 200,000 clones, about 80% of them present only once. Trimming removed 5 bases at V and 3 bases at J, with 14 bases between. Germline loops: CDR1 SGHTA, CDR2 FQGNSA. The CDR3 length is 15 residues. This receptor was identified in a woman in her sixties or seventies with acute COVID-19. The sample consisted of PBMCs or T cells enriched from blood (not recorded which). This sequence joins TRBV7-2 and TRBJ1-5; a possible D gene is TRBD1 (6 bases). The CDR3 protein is CASSSETGHNQPQHF. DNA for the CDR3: TGTGCCAGCAGCAGCGAGACAGGCCACAATCAGCCCCAGCATTTT.